Listed below are T cell receptor beta chains from one sample, sequenced in a study of T and B cells in COVID-19 patients. TCRdb fed the multiplex PCR reads into MiXCR, producing one record per CDR3 protein. Of several thousand distinct CDR3 sequences listed, about 30% are singletons. The sequenced sample consisted of blood. The receptor set was obtained from a human donor with active COVID-19. The CDR3 runs from the conserved cysteine through the conserved F or W. The order of the fields is CDR3 length, D gene, V gene, J gene, clone size, CDR3 protein, CDR3 DNA. The D gene is left open where the match is weak. Rows may omit the clone size; those that give it use once, few, many or a size class.

19,TRBD1,TRBV6-5,TRBJ2-1,medium-sized,CASSYGTPPRQGDQGEQFF,TGTGCCAGCAGTTACGGGACTCCTCCCCGACAGGGGGATCAGGGTGAGCAGTTCTTC
13,-,TRBV11-1,TRBJ2-7,once,CASSLDAVSEQYF,TGTGCCAGCAGCTTAGACGCAGTTAGCGAGCAGTACTTC
13,-,TRBV12-3/TRBV12-4,TRBJ1-1,-,CASSPQGNTEAFF,TGTGCCAGCAGTCCACAGGGAAACACTGAAGCTTTCTTT
13,-,TRBV7-2,TRBJ1-2,-,CASSSRGSAGYTF,TGTGCCAGCAGCTCAAGGGGAAGCGCGGGCTACACCTTC
14,TRBD1,TRBV12-3/TRBV12-4,TRBJ1-2,few,CASSLYGGQNGYTF,TGTGCCAGCAGTTTATACGGGGGACAGAATGGCTACACCTTC
12,TRBD1,TRBV5-1,TRBJ2-7,-,CASSLWTGEQYF,TGCGCCAGCAGCTTGTGGACAGGGGAGCAGTACTTC
14,-,TRBV27,TRBJ1-2,few,CASSLRPGNYGYTF,TGTGCCAGCAGTTTAAGGCCAGGCAACTATGGCTACACCTTC
15,TRBD1,TRBV7-9,TRBJ1-1,-,CASSFHRTGSAEAFF,TGTGCCAGCAGCTTCCACAGGACAGGGTCGGCTGAAGCTTTCTTT
15,TRBD2,TRBV5-4,TRBJ2-1,few,CASSLMSGGYNEQFF,TGTGCCAGCAGCTTGATGAGCGGGGGTTACAATGAGCAGTTCTTC
17,-,TRBV21-1,TRBJ2-6,-,CASSIWDGYSGANVLTF,TGTGCCAGCAGCATATGGGACGGCTACTCTGGGGCCAACGTCCTGACTTTC
15,-,TRBV6-5,TRBJ2-2,-,CASNSPGGPTGELFF,TGTGCCAGCAACTCCCCCGGGGGGCCCACCGGGGAGCTGTTTTTT
14,-,TRBV5-8,TRBJ1-5,-,CASSEGDGNQPQHF,TGTGCCAGCAGCGAGGGGGACGGCAATCAGCCCCAGCATTTT
14,-,TRBV27,TRBJ1-2,few,CASSWGGAAYGYTF,TGTGCCAGCAGTTGGGGGGGGGCGGCCTATGGCTACACCTTC
14,TRBD1,TRBV7-9,TRBJ2-3,-,CASSSGQGLDTQYF,TGTGCCAGCAGCTCGGGACAGGGACTAGATACGCAGTATTTT
15,-,TRBV6-6,TRBJ1-2,few,CASSYSQGRNYGYTF,TGTGCCAGCAGTTACTCGCAGGGCCGCAACTATGGCTACACCTTC
14,-,TRBV7-4,TRBJ1-2,-,CASSLDGRFGGYTF,TGTGCCAGCAGTTTGGACGGGAGATTCGGTGGCTACACCTTC
17,-,TRBV15,TRBJ2-1,medium-sized,CATSRPPGTHRDNEQFF,TGTGCCACCAGCAGACCCCCCGGGACACATAGAGACAATGAGCAGTTCTTC
14,-,TRBV12-3/TRBV12-4,TRBJ2-2,medium-sized,CASSRDGNTGELFF,TGTGCCAGCAGCAGGGACGGTAACACCGGGGAGCTGTTTTTT
13,TRBD1,TRBV6-5,TRBJ1-5,few,CASIGGQDQPQHF,TGTGCCAGCATCGGAGGACAGGATCAGCCCCAGCATTTT
16,-,TRBV7-2,TRBJ1-1,-,CASSLLPGGRMAEAFF,TGTGCCAGCAGCCTACTACCCGGGGGCAGAATGGCAGAAGCTTTCTTT
19,TRBD1,TRBV7-2,TRBJ1-6,few,CVRSLGQGLNESYNSPLHF,TGTGTCAGAAGCTTAGGACAGGGGCTTAATGAGTCCTATAATTCACCCCTCCACTTT
14,-,TRBV20-1,TRBJ1-1,-,CSASRGRGNTEAFF,TGCAGTGCTAGCCGGGGGCGAGGGAACACTGAAGCTTTCTTT
13,-,TRBV13,TRBJ2-7,medium-sized,CASTGGKRGEQYF,TGTGCCAGCACCGGGGGCAAGCGGGGAGAGCAGTACTTC
17,TRBD2,TRBV19,TRBJ2-3,medium-sized,CASSIPSGGKRGDTQYF,TGTGCCAGTAGTATCCCTAGCGGGGGGAAGAGGGGGGATACGCAGTATTTT
15,TRBD1,TRBV12-3/TRBV12-4,TRBJ1-1,-,CASRFRGMGNTEAFF,TGTGCCAGCAGATTCAGGGGGATGGGGAACACTGAAGCTTTCTTT
17,TRBD2,TRBV10-3,TRBJ2-1,-,CAISELAGGPGKNEQFF,TGTGCCATCAGTGAACTAGCGGGGGGACCGGGGAAAAATGAGCAGTTCTTC
13,TRBD1,TRBV29-1,TRBJ2-7,medium-sized,CSVVPGTGKEQYF,TGCAGCGTTGTGCCCGGGACAGGGAAGGAGCAGTACTTC
15,-,TRBV19,TRBJ1-6,medium-sized,CASSIAGRVGSPLHF,TGTGCCAGTAGTATAGCTGGCAGGGTCGGATCACCCCTCCACTTT
16,-,TRBV5-6,TRBJ2-5,-,CASSGIGQRAQETQYF,TGTGCCAGCAGCGGGATAGGACAGCGGGCCCAAGAGACCCAGTACTTC
13,-,TRBV27,TRBJ2-1,medium-sized,CASSLIGANEQFF,TGTGCCAGCAGTTTAATAGGGGCAAATGAGCAGTTCTTC
15,-,TRBV18,TRBJ1-2,-,CASSPSQNWGDGYTF,TGTGCCAGCTCACCAAGTCAAAATTGGGGAGATGGCTACACCTTC
12,TRBD1,TRBV29-1,TRBJ1-2,-,CSGTGTGYGYTF,TGCAGCGGTACCGGGACAGGCTATGGCTACACCTTC
13,TRBD1,TRBV7-6,TRBJ1-1,few,CASSLGQGTEAFF,TGTGCCAGCAGCTTAGGACAGGGGACTGAAGCTTTCTTT
15,TRBD2,TRBV15,TRBJ2-5,medium-sized,CATSRLAGGPETQYF,TGTGCCACCAGCAGACTAGCGGGGGGGCCGGAGACCCAGTACTTC
15,-,TRBV19,TRBJ2-7,medium-sized,CASKGPGTESYEQYF,TGTGCCAGTAAAGGTCCGGGAACGGAATCCTACGAGCAGTACTTC
15,-,TRBV18,TRBJ2-2,medium-sized,CASSPNTDGPGELFF,TGTGCCAGCTCACCCAATACCGACGGGCCCGGGGAGCTGTTTTTT
13,TRBD1,TRBV19,TRBJ2-7,medium-sized,CASRGTGKYEQYF,TGTGCCAGTAGAGGGACAGGGAAATACGAGCAGTACTTC
14,-,TRBV6-5,TRBJ2-3,once,CASGKGDTTDTQYF,TGTGCCAGCGGAAAGGGAGACACCACAGATACGCAGTATTTT
18,TRBD2,TRBV19,TRBJ2-5,medium-sized,CASSTNYGLAGFQETQYF,TGTGCCAGTAGTACGAACTACGGACTAGCGGGGTTCCAAGAGACCCAGTACTTC
16,TRBD1,TRBV7-9,TRBJ1-2,once,CASSATGRTGVYGYTF,TGTGCCAGCAGCGCTACTGGGCGGACAGGAGTCTATGGCTACACCTTC
14,-,TRBV27,TRBJ1-1,few,CASSRRQTRGEAFF,TGTGCCAGCAGTCGAAGACAGACCCGAGGTGAAGCTTTCTTT
18,-,TRBV5-6,TRBJ1-3,-,CASSQETPLQSSGNTIYF,TGTGCCAGCAGCCAAGAGACACCGCTCCAATCTTCTGGAAACACCATATATTTT
13,TRBD1,TRBV19,TRBJ1-1,medium-sized,CASSEGARTEAFF,TGTGCCAGTAGTGAGGGGGCGCGGACTGAAGCTTTCTTT
15,-,TRBV7-9,TRBJ2-1,few,CASSPPGDPNNEQFF,TGTGCCAGCAGCCCGCCAGGGGACCCCAACAATGAGCAGTTCTTC
14,TRBD2,TRBV10-3,TRBJ2-5,-,CAINSGGRDETQYF,TGTGCCATCAATAGCGGGGGGAGGGATGAGACCCAGTACTTC
17,TRBD2,TRBV19,TRBJ2-3,medium-sized,CASSRTSGGQTTDTQYF,TGTGCCAGTAGTCGGACTAGCGGGGGACAAACCACAGATACGCAGTATTTT
14,-,TRBV5-5,TRBJ2-2,once,CASSLQRVGGELFF,TGTGCCAGCAGCTTGCAGCGGGTGGGCGGGGAGCTGTTTTTT